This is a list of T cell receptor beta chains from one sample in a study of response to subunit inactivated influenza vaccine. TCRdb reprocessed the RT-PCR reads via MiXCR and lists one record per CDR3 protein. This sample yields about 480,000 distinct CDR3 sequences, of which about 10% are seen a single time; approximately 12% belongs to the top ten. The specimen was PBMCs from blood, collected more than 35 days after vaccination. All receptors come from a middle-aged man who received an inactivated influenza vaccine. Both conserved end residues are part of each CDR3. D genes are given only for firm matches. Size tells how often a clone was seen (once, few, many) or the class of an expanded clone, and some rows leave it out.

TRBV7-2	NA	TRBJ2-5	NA	TGTGCCAGCAGCCTGTGGGCTGGCGATACCCAGTACTTC	CASSLWAGDTQYF
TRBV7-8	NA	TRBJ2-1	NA	TGTGCCAGCAGCTTACCGAGGCGGTTCTCGGTCTACAATGAGCAGTTCTTC	CASSLPRRFSVYNEQFF
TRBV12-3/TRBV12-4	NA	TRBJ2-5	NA	TGTGCCAGCAGGGACAAACAAGAGACCCAGTACTTC	CASRDKQETQYF
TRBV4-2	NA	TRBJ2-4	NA	TGTGCCAGCAGCCAGGGGGGAGCCAAAAACATTCAGTACTTC	CASSQGGAKNIQYF
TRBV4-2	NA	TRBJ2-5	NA	TGTGCCAGCAGCCAAGAACTAAGGGCCAAAGGGGAGACCCAGTACTTC	CASSQELRAKGETQYF
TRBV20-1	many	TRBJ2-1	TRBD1	TGCAGTGCTAGGGACAGGGTTGCGCAGTTCTTC	CSARDRVAQFF
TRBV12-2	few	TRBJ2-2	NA	TGTGCAAGTCGCTTAGCCCTCAGGGGGCCCACCGGGGAGCTGTTTTTT	CASRLALRGPTGELFF
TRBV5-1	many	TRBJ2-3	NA	TGCGCCAGCAGCTCCGACGGCAAGGGGGGAGATACGCAGTATTTT	CASSSDGKGGDTQYF
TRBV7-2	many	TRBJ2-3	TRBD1	TGTGCCAGCAGCCCAGGACAGGGGTCGATCGATACGCAGTATTTT	CASSPGQGSIDTQYF
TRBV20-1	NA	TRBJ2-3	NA	TGCAGTGCTCGACAGGACAGAAGAGATACGCAGTATTTT	CSARQDRRDTQYF
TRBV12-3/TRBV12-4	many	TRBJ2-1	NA	TGTGCCAGCAGTGTAGACTATGCGCAGTTCTTC	CASSVDYAQFF
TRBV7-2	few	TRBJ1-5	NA	TGTGCCAGCAGCTTAGCGCCGAGAGATCCCCAGCATTTT	CASSLAPRDPQHF
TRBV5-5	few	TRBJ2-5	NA	TGTGCCAGCAGCTTGGAAAAGGGCGCGGTAGAGACCCAGTACTTC	CASSLEKGAVETQYF
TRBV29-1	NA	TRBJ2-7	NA	TGCAGCGGACGACAGTTTACGGGAGAGCAGTACTTC	CSGRQFTGEQYF
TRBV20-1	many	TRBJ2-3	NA	TGCAGTGCTAGAGTCCCGGGGGCTGGAGATACGCAGTATTTT	CSARVPGAGDTQYF
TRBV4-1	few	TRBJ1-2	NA	TGCGCCAGCAGCCAGTACAGGGATAGTAACTATGGCTACACCTTC	CASSQYRDSNYGYTF
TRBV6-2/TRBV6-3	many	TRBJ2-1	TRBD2	TGTGCCAGCAGTTACCGCTCCCTAGCGGGAAACAATGAGCAGTTCTTC	CASSYRSLAGNNEQFF
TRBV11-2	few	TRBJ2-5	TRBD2	TGTGCCAGCAGCCCTATACTGAGCGGGAGGCGCCTGGGGCAAGAGACCCAGTACTTC	CASSPILSGRRLGQETQYF
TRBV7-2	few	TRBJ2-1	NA	TGTGCCAGCAGCCCATCCGGGCAGGGCTGGTACAATGAGCAGTTCTTC	CASSPSGQGWYNEQFF
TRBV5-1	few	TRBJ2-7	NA	TGCGCCAGCAGCCTAACCGGGACTCTGTCTTACGAGCAGTACTTC	CASSLTGTLSYEQYF
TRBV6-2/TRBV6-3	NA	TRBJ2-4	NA	TGTGCCAGCAGTTACGTAGGGACAAGAACGACCAAAAACATTCAGTACTTC	CASSYVGTRTTKNIQYF
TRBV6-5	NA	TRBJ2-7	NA	TGTGCCAGCATAAGTACGGGAGACGAGCAGTACTTC	CASISTGDEQYF
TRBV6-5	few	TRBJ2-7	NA	TGTGCCAGCAGTTACTCGAGTAACCTGGCAGGCTACGAGCAGTACTTC	CASSYSSNLAGYEQYF
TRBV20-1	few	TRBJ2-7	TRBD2	TGCAGTGCTAGGTTAGCGGGAGCGGACTACGAGCAGTACTTC	CSARLAGADYEQYF
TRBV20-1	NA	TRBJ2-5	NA	TGCAGTGCTGACGATCGAGAGACCCAGTACTTC	CSADDRETQYF
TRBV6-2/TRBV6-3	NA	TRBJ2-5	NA	TGTGCCAGCAGTCGGATCCAAGAGACCCAGTACTTC	CASSRIQETQYF
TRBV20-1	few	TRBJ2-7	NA	TGCAGTGCTAGATTTCCCGCCTCCCCGTACTTC	CSARFPASPYF
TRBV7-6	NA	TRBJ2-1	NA	TGTACCAGCAGCTTAGGGGGCGCGGGAGGCAATGAGCAGTTCTTC	CTSSLGGAGGNEQFF
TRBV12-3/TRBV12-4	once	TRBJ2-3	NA	TGTGCCAGCAGTTTCATTTTGGATACGCAGTATTTT	CASSFILDTQYF
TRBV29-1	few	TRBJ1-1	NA	TGCAGCGTTGGAGGGCGGAACACTGAAGCTTTCTTT	CSVGGRNTEAFF
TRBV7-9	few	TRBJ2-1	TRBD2	TGTGCCAGCAGCTTAAGATCGGGACTAGCGGGAATCAATGAGCAGTTCTTC	CASSLRSGLAGINEQFF
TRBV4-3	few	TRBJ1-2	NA	TGCGCCAGCAGCCAAACGGACGGCGAACACTATGGCTACACCTTC	CASSQTDGEHYGYTF
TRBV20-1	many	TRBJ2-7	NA	TGCAGTGCTAGAGATACTGGGGGGTCCTACGAGCAGTACTTC	CSARDTGGSYEQYF
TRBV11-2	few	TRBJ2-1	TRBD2	TGTGCCAGCAGCTTAGATCTATATAGCGGGGGATACAATGAGCAGTTCTTC	CASSLDLYSGGYNEQFF
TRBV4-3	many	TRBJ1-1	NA	TGCGCCAGCAGCCAAGGTAGTAGGGGCCTCCCGGCCACTGAAGCTTTCTTT	CASSQGSRGLPATEAFF
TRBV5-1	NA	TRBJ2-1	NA	TGCGCCAGCAGGCAGGGGCGCCCCTACAATGAGCAGTTCTTC	CASRQGRPYNEQFF
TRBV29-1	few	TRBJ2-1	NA	TGCAGCGGCCACCGGGACAACTACAATGAGCAGTTCTTC	CSGHRDNYNEQFF
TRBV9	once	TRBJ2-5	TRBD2	TGTGCCAGCAGCGTAGCTAGCGGGAGTAGAGAGACCCAGTACTTC	CASSVASGSRETQYF
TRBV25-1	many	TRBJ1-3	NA	TGTGCCAGCAGCGCCACGACCTCTGGAAACACCATATATTTT	CASSATTSGNTIYF
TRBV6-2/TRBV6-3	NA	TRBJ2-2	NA	TGTGCCAGCAGTTACTTGGGGGTCGGGGAGCTGTTTTTT	CASSYLGVGELFF
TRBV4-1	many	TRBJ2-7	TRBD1	TGCGCCAGCAGCCAAGAAGGACAGGGTTACTACGAGCAGTACTTC	CASSQEGQGYYEQYF
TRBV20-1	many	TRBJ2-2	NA	TGCAGTGCTAAGGATTTGGAATGGGGCAGGCCGAGCACCGGGGAGCTGTTTTTT	CSAKDLEWGRPSTGELFF
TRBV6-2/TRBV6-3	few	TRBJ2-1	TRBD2	TGTGCCAGCAAAAGGAGGGAGGGACCCTACAATGAGCAGTTCTTC	CASKRREGPYNEQFF
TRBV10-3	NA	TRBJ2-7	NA	TGTGCCATCAGTGAGTCGATTGGGGGATACGAGCAGTACTTC	CAISESIGGYEQYF
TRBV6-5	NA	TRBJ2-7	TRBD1	TGTGCCAGCAGTTACAGGAGGCAGGGGGCCGGGTACGAGCAGTACTTC	CASSYRRQGAGYEQYF
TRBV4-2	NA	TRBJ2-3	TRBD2	TGTGCCAGCAGCGTAGCGGGAACTGCCTTGTCTAGCACAGATACGCAGTATTTT	CASSVAGTALSSTDTQYF
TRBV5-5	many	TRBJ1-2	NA	TGTGCCAGCAGCTTGGATTTGGGCACCCATGGCTACACCTTC	CASSLDLGTHGYTF